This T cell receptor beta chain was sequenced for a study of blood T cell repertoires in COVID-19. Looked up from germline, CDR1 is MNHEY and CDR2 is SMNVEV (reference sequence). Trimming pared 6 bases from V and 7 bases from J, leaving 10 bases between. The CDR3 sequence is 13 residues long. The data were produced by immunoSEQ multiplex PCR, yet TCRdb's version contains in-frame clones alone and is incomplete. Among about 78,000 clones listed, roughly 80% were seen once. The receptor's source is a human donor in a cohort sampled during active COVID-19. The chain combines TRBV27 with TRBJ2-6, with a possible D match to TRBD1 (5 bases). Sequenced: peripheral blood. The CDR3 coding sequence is TGTGCCAGCAGGTTCCAGGGCGCCAACGTCCTGACTTTC. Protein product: CASRFQGANVLTF.